Listed below are T cell receptor beta chains from one sample, sequenced in a study of T cells in Graves' hyperthyroidism and ophthalmopathy. TCRdb reanalysed the multiplex PCR reads using MiXCR and keeps one entry per CDR3 protein. This table holds more than 500,000 distinct CDR3 sequences, around 15% found once. Specimen: blood. These receptors all come from a woman aged 25-40 years with Graves' ophthalmopathy. Each CDR3 is given with its conserved first and last residue. D genes are given only for firm matches. Clone size is given for some rows only: seen once, a few or many times, or a class if the clone is expanded.

CDR3 protein: CSASEQGAMGEKLFF
CDR3 DNA: TGCAGTGCTAGTGAACAGGGGGCGATGGGTGAAAAACTGTTTTTT
clone size: many
J gene: TRBJ1-4
V gene: TRBV20-1
D gene: TRBD1

CDR3 protein: CATSGAGGYNEQFF
CDR3 DNA: TGTGCCACCAGTGGGGCGGGGGGCTACAATGAGCAGTTCTTC
clone size: many
J gene: TRBJ2-1
V gene: TRBV24-1
D gene: TRBD2

CDR3 protein: CASRGLAASTDTQYF
CDR3 DNA: TGTGCCAGTAGGGGACTAGCGGCCAGCACAGATACGCAGTATTTT
clone size: few
J gene: TRBJ2-3
V gene: TRBV19
D gene: TRBD2

CDR3 protein: CASSQKIVAGELFF
CDR3 DNA: TGTGCCAGCAGTCAGAAAATTGTGGCCGGGGAGCTGTTTTTT
clone size: few
J gene: TRBJ2-2
V gene: TRBV5-5
D gene: .

CDR3 protein: CASTDDRGFREQFF
CDR3 DNA: TGTGCCAGTACCGACGATAGAGGGTTTCGTGAGCAGTTCTTC
clone size: few
J gene: TRBJ2-1
V gene: TRBV19
D gene: .

CDR3 protein: CASSSLVAGARGSDNEQFF
CDR3 DNA: TGTGCCAGCAGTTCCCTGGTAGCGGGAGCGCGTGGAAGTGACAATGAGCAGTTCTTC
clone size: .
J gene: TRBJ2-1
V gene: TRBV6-9
D gene: TRBD2

CDR3 protein: CAGSPGQAYEQYF
CDR3 DNA: TGTGCCGGTAGTCCGGGACAGGCCTACGAGCAGTACTTC
clone size: few
J gene: TRBJ2-7
V gene: TRBV19
D gene: TRBD1

CDR3 protein: CASSSGTSGSWKTQYF
CDR3 DNA: TGTGCCAGCAGTTCCGGGACTAGCGGGAGTTGGAAGACCCAGTACTTC
clone size: many
J gene: TRBJ2-5
V gene: TRBV28
D gene: TRBD2

CDR3 protein: CASSVETSDGYTF
CDR3 DNA: TGTGCCAGCAGCGTAGAGACATCTGATGGCTACACCTTC
clone size: .
J gene: TRBJ1-2
V gene: TRBV9
D gene: .

CDR3 protein: CASSELGLNTDTQYF
CDR3 DNA: TGTGCCAGCAGTGAGCTGGGTCTCAACACAGATACGCAGTATTTT
clone size: few
J gene: TRBJ2-3
V gene: TRBV6-1
D gene: .

CDR3 protein: CASSQGIGQVGSDTEAFF
CDR3 DNA: TGTGCCAGCAGCCAAGGAATCGGACAGGTCGGGTCGGACACTGAAGCTTTCTTT
clone size: few
J gene: TRBJ1-1
V gene: TRBV14
D gene: TRBD1

CDR3 protein: CASSHQGPTEAFF
CDR3 DNA: TGCGCCAGCAGCCATCAGGGTCCCACTGAAGCTTTCTTT
clone size: many
J gene: TRBJ1-1
V gene: TRBV4-1
D gene: .

CDR3 protein: CASSLVRTGTYTF
CDR3 DNA: TGTGCCAGCAGCTTAGTTCGGACAGGGACCTACACCTTC
clone size: many
J gene: TRBJ1-2
V gene: TRBV7-2
D gene: TRBD1

CDR3 protein: CASSQESGTLYNEQFF
CDR3 DNA: TGCGCCAGCAGCCAAGAATCCGGGACCCTCTACAATGAGCAGTTCTTC
clone size: .
J gene: TRBJ2-1
V gene: TRBV4-3
D gene: .

CDR3 protein: CASSFDRDYGYTF
CDR3 DNA: TGCGCCAGCAGCTTCGACAGGGACTATGGCTACACCTTC
clone size: .
J gene: TRBJ1-2
V gene: TRBV5-1
D gene: TRBD1

CDR3 protein: CSAPEFGDTDTQYF
CDR3 DNA: TGCAGTGCCCCGGAGTTTGGTGACACAGATACGCAGTATTTT
clone size: .
J gene: TRBJ2-3
V gene: TRBV20-1
D gene: .

CDR3 protein: CATNRGPTDTQYF
CDR3 DNA: TGTGCCACCAACAGGGGGCCCACAGATACGCAGTATTTT
clone size: .
J gene: TRBJ2-3
V gene: TRBV24-1
D gene: TRBD1

CDR3 protein: CASSFGGVADTQYF
CDR3 DNA: TGTGCCAGCAGCTTTGGGGGAGTAGCAGATACGCAGTATTTT
clone size: many
J gene: TRBJ2-3
V gene: TRBV7-8
D gene: .

CDR3 protein: CAGSPTPDTEAFF
CDR3 DNA: TGTGCCGGCAGCCCTACACCCGACACTGAAGCTTTCTTT
clone size: few
J gene: TRBJ1-1
V gene: TRBV3-1
D gene: .

CDR3 protein: CASSQDLGSSYNEQFF
CDR3 DNA: TGTGCCAGCAGCCAAGATCTTGGGAGCTCCTACAATGAGCAGTTCTTC
clone size: .
J gene: TRBJ2-1
V gene: TRBV14
D gene: .

CDR3 protein: CAIRAGGIDTQYF
CDR3 DNA: TGTGCCATCAGAGCGGGAGGGATAGATACGCAGTATTTT
clone size: few
J gene: TRBJ2-3
V gene: TRBV7-9
D gene: TRBD2

CDR3 protein: CASPAALDATNEKLFF
CDR3 DNA: TGTGCCTCCCCGGCAGCTCTGGATGCAACTAATGAAAAACTGTTTTTT
clone size: .
J gene: TRBJ1-4
V gene: TRBV30
D gene: .

CDR3 protein: CASSSFRGVYEQYF
CDR3 DNA: TGTGCCAGCAGCTCCTTCAGGGGTGTCTACGAGCAGTACTTC
clone size: many
J gene: TRBJ2-7
V gene: TRBV11-2
D gene: .

CDR3 protein: CAIQRATYNEQFF
CDR3 DNA: TGTGCCATCCAGAGGGCTACCTACAATGAGCAGTTCTTC
clone size: many
J gene: TRBJ2-1
V gene: TRBV11-2
D gene: .

CDR3 protein: CASSIVGGQVGQPQHF
CDR3 DNA: TGTGCCAGTAGTATCGTCGGGGGACAGGTGGGTCAGCCCCAGCATTTT
clone size: .
J gene: TRBJ1-5
V gene: TRBV19
D gene: TRBD1

CDR3 protein: CAIRPRGAITDTQYF
CDR3 DNA: TGTGCCATCCGACCTCGGGGAGCTATCACAGATACGCAGTATTTT
clone size: many
J gene: TRBJ2-3
V gene: TRBV10-3
D gene: .

CDR3 protein: CASMGARNQPQHF
CDR3 DNA: TGTGCCAGCATGGGAGCGCGCAATCAGCCCCAGCATTTT
clone size: many
J gene: TRBJ1-5
V gene: TRBV6-2/TRBV6-3
D gene: .

CDR3 protein: CASSLTSGRVADNEQFF
CDR3 DNA: TGTGCCAGCAGCTTAACTAGCGGGAGAGTCGCCGACAATGAGCAGTTCTTC
clone size: few
J gene: TRBJ2-1
V gene: TRBV5-4
D gene: TRBD2